What follows are 26 T cell receptor beta chains derived from one specimen sequenced in a study of control samples from healthy donors and cancer patients. Measured with immunoSEQ multiplex PCR; TCRdb has only the in-frame clones, and not every one. This table holds around 50,000 clones, approximately 90% found once. The specimen was PBMCs. Source of these receptors: a man in his thirties or forties with colorectal cancer.

The V call is TRBV6-5, the J call TRBJ1-5, with D possibly matching TRBD1 (5 bases). V shed 8 bases and J shed 7 bases, with 18 bases lying between them. This CDR3 contains 14 residues. Germline values: CDR1 MNHEY, CDR2 SVGAGI. The CDR3, as DNA: TGTGCCAGCTCCCCTGGGGGGGAGAGGCAGCCCCAGCATTTT. Translation: CASSPGGERQPQHF.

The chain employs TRBV27 and TRBJ2-1; D is perhaps TRBD1 (6 bases). Germline CDR1 and CDR2: MNHEY and SMNVEV (reference sequence). The CDR3 runs to 13 residues. The V gene lost 8 bases and the J gene lost 3 bases, with 11 bases spanning the gap. CDR3 DNA sequence: TGTGCCAGCGGGGGCAGCTACTACAATGAGCAGTTCTTC. It codes for CASGGSYYNEQFF.

The rearrangement uses TRBV19 and TRBJ1-2, with 7 positions matching TRBD1. The germline CDR1 and CDR2 sequences are LNHDA and SQIVND (reference sequence). V shed 5 bases, J shed 5 bases, and the junction held 8 bases outside the gene matches. This CDR3 contains 14 residues. CDR3 nucleotide sequence: TGTGCCAGTAGTCTTTACAGGGGAGAGTATGGCTACACCTTC. Translated: CASSLYRGEYGYTF.

The chain is built from TRBV30 and TRBJ2-7; D unresolved. The CDR3 spans 12 residues. Trimming took 1 base from V and 9 from J, leaving 13 bases between them. The germline V gene has CDR1 GTSNPN and CDR2 SVGIG (reference sequence). CDR3: CAWSAISPGQYF. The CDR3 DNA is TGTGCCTGGAGTGCAATCTCTCCCGGGCAGTACTTC. The entire variable domain, with the rest obtained from reference TRBV30 and TRBJ2-7, is as follows: SQTIHQWPATLVQPVGSPLSLECTVEGTSNPNLYWYRQAAGRGLQLLFYSVGIGQISSEVPQNLSASRPQDRQFILSSKKLLLSDSGFYLCAWSAISPGQYFGPGTRLTVT.

The V call is TRBV2, the J call TRBJ2-1; the D call may be TRBD1 or TRBD2 (5 bases each). V gave up 6 bases and J gave up 6 bases, with 15 bases separating them. Germline CDR1 and CDR2: SNHLY and FYNNEI. The CDR3 is 14 residues long. This CDR3 is CASSAHSGTNEQFF. The CDR3 coding sequence is TGTGCCAGCAGCGCGCATAGTGGGACCAATGAGCAGTTCTTC.

This clone was recorded once. The V gene is TRBV6-5, the J gene TRBJ1-1; the D is unclear. V lost 2 bases and J 3 bases, leaving 7 bases between the germline ends. Germline V gene sequence: CDR1 MNHEY, CDR2 SVGAGI. This CDR3 spans 13 amino acids. CDR3 residues: CASSYGVDTEAFF. The CDR3 DNA reads as TGTGCCAGCAGTTACGGGGTAGACACTGAAGCTTTCTTT.

About this clone: The sample holds other DNA sequences that translate to the same CDR3. This chain uses TRBV5-5 with TRBJ2-2, with TRBD1 matching over 8 bases. The CDR3 is 15 residues long. With V trimmed by 4 bases and J by 4 bases, 6 bases remained unmatched. Germline CDR1 reads SGHKS; CDR2 reads YYEKEE (reference sequence). The DNA for the CDR3 is TGTGCCAGCAGCCATAGGACAGGGCGCACCGGGGAGCTGTTTTTT. Its translation: CASSHRTGRTGELFF.

The CDR3 region has the DNA TGTGCCAGCAGCCATTCTCATCTACGGGGCTACACCTTC. Encoded protein: CASSHSHLRGYTF. The rearrangement joins TRBV14 to TRBJ1-2; D unresolved. The V gene's germline CDR1 is SGHDN and CDR2 FVKESK. V was pared by 3 bases and J by 8 bases, with 13 bases between. The CDR3 spans 13 residues.

The J gene is TRBJ1-2, the V gene TRBV5-4; D possibly corresponds to TRBD1 (5 bases). This CDR3 comprises 14 residues. Germline assignment: CDR1 SGHNT and CDR2 YYREEE (reference sequence). V was trimmed by 1 base and J by 5 bases, leaving 12 bases between them. The CDR3 here is CASSLRLGEYGYTF. The CDR3 bases are TGTGCCAGCAGCTTGAGGTTGGGGGAATATGGCTACACCTTC. Full variable domain (remainder filled in from reference TRBV5-4 and TRBJ1-2): ETGVTQSPTHLIKTRGQQVTLRCSSQSGHNTVSWYQQALGQGPQFIFQYYREEENGRGNFPPRFSGLQFPNYSSELNVNALELDDSALYLCASSLRLGEYGYTFGSGTRLTVV.

V is TRBV30 and J is TRBJ2-2; TRBD1 might be the D (5 bases). Per the germline V gene, CDR1 is GTSNPN and CDR2 is SVGIG (reference sequence). The CDR3 totals 15 residues. V was cut by 2 bases and J by 3 bases, with 13 bases left in between. The CDR3: CAWSRQTPDTGELFF. The DNA of the CDR3 is TGTGCCTGGAGTCGACAGACACCCGACACCGGGGAGCTGTTTTTT.

The gene calls are TRBV18 and TRBJ1-1; D is undetermined. The CDR3 is 14 residues long. V gave up 3 bases and J gave up 2 bases, with 10 bases separating them. Germline CDR1 and CDR2: KGHSH and LQKENI. CDR3 bases: TGTGCCAGCTCACCGGGGAGGATTAACACTGAAGCTTTCTTT. It specifies CASSPGRINTEAFF. Filled out from reference TRBV18 and TRBJ1-1, the complete variable domain reads NAGVMQNPRHLVRRRGQEARLRCSPMKGHSHVYWYRQLPEEGLKFMVYLQKENIIDESGMPKERFSAEFPKEGPSILRIQQVVRGDSAAYFCASSPGRINTEAFFGQGTRLTVV.

This chain links TRBV9 with TRBJ1-6, with unresolved D. This CDR3 has 15 amino acids. CDR1 is SGDLS and CDR2 is YYNGEE in the germline V gene. Trimming took off 4 bases at V and 7 bases at J, with 15 bases between the two ends. CDR3 nucleotides: TGTGCCAGCAGCCCCAGTTCGGGAGAGAATTCACCCCTCCACTTT. Protein product: CASSPSSGENSPLHF.

V gene TRBV15 combines with J gene TRBJ2-1; D call uncertain. The V gene lost 3 bases and the J gene lost 6 bases, with 9 bases spanning the gap. The CDR3 is made up of 13 amino acids. Germline values: CDR1 LNHNV, CDR2 YYDKDF (reference sequence). The CDR3 nucleotides read TGTGCCACCAGCAGCCTCTACACCAATGAGCAGTTCTTC. Encoded protein: CATSSLYTNEQFF.

This clone was recorded once. The V gene is TRBV19, the J gene TRBJ1-5; D is unresolved. The CDR3 sequence is 14 residues long. The V end lost 3 bases, the J end lost 4 bases, and 10 bases lay between the germline ends. Germline V gene data show CDR1 as LNHDA and CDR2 as SQIVND (reference sequence). The CDR3 is CASSIIGLNQPQHF. The CDR3 region has the DNA TGTGCCAGTAGTATTATAGGCCTGAATCAGCCCCAGCATTTT.

The CDR3 bases are TGTGCCAGCAGCTTGGTGAACACCATATATTTT. Its protein product is CASSLVNTIYF. The chain recombines TRBV7-2 with TRBJ1-3; D unresolved. CDR1 SGHTA and CDR2 FQGNSA come from the germline V gene. CDR3 length: 11 amino acids. The germline V and J ends were trimmed by 3 bases and 7 bases, with 4 bases remaining between them.

J is TRBJ2-7 and V is TRBV7-2, with 7 bases lining up with TRBD1. The CDR3 contains 14 residues. Trimming cost V 3 bases and J 6 bases; bases outside gene matches: 8. Germline V gene sequence: CDR1 SGHTA, CDR2 FQGNSA. DNA of the CDR3: TGTGCCAGCAGCTTCCTGACAGGGTATGGCGAGCAGTACTTC. Protein sequence: CASSFLTGYGEQYF.

V gene TRBV5-6 combines with J gene TRBJ2-3; TRBD2 aligns across 13 bases. Germline loops: CDR1 SGHDT, CDR2 YYEEEE. Losses at the gene ends were 4 bases for V and 8 bases for J; bases not matched to a gene: 4. The CDR3 contains 14 residues. CDR3 residues: CASSGLAGEGTQYF. The CDR3 region has the DNA TGTGCCAGCAGCGGACTAGCGGGGGAAGGTACGCAGTATTTT.

The J gene is TRBJ2-1, the V gene TRBV19; D is unclear. Germline CDR1 LNHDA, CDR2 SQIVND (reference sequence). Trimming shortened V by 5 bases and J by 4 bases, and 12 bases separated the two germline ends. This CDR3 is 14 amino acids long. CDR3 nucleotide sequence: TGTGCCAGTAGTCAGGCTGGGTTTTACAATGAGCAGTTCTTC. This sequence encodes CASSQAGFYNEQFF. The entire variable domain, with the rest obtained from reference TRBV19 and TRBJ2-1, is as follows: DGGITQSPKYLFRKEGQNVTLSCEQNLNHDAMYWYRQDPGQGLRLIYYSQIVNDFQKGDIAEGYSVSREKKESFPLTVTSAQKNPTAFYLCASSQAGFYNEQFFGPGTRLTVL.

The rearrangement links TRBV3-1 (or the pseudogene TRBV3-2) to TRBJ1-2; D is ambiguous. Germline-derived CDR1 and CDR2 are LGHDT and YNNKEL (reference sequence). With 4 bases removed from V and 5 bases from J, the gap between germline ends came to 8 bases. CDR3 length: 12 amino acids. CDR3 sequence (DNA): TGTGCCAGCAGCCTACGGGGTTATGGCTACACCTTC. Amino acids: CASSLRGYGYTF.

The chain has TRBV27 and TRBJ1-5; D not resolved. With 0 bases removed from V and 0 bases from J, the gap between germline ends came to 9 bases. This CDR3 is 16 amino acids long. Germline CDR1 reads MNHEY; CDR2 reads SMNVEV (reference sequence). The CDR3 protein is CASSLSSVVSNQPQHF. CDR3 bases: TGTGCCAGCAGTTTATCGAGCGTTGTTAGCAATCAGCCCCAGCATTTT.

This clone was picked up one time. This rearrangement joins TRBV19 to TRBJ1-2; maybe TRBD1 (5 bases). Germline CDR1 LNHDA, CDR2 SQIVND (reference sequence). Trimming took off 6 bases at V and 2 bases at J, with 19 bases between the two ends. The CDR3 runs 16 residues. The CDR3 bases are TGTGCCAGTAGGACCGCCGGACACAATCCCAACTATGGCTACACCTTC. This codes for CASRTAGHNPNYGYTF. The variable domain in full, with the rest retrieved from reference TRBV19 and TRBJ1-2, is DGGITQSPKYLFRKEGQNVTLSCEQNLNHDAMYWYRQDPGQGLRLIYYSQIVNDFQKGDIAEGYSVSREKKESFPLTVTSAQKNPTAFYLCASRTAGHNPNYGYTFGSGTRLTVV.

The rearrangement joins TRBV7-9 to TRBJ1-1, with D perhaps matching TRBD1 (5 bases). Germline V gene data show CDR1 as SEHNR and CDR2 as FQNEAQ (reference sequence). V gave up 8 bases and J gave up 5 bases, with 12 bases separating them. CDR3 length equals 12 residues. The DNA for the CDR3 is TGTGCCAGCTCCCGAGGGGAGACTGAAGCTTTCTTT. It translates to CASSRGETEAFF. Full variable domain (outside the CDR3, taken from reference TRBV7-9 and TRBJ1-1): DTGVSQNPRHKITKRGQNVTFRCDPISEHNRLYWYRQTLGQGPEFLTYFQNEAQLEKSRLLSDRFSAERPKGSFSTLEIQRTEQGDSAMYLCASSRGETEAFFGQGTRLTVV.

The chain uses TRBV19 and TRBJ2-3; D perhaps matches TRBD2 (6 bases). The CDR3 runs to 11 residues. Deletions cut 5 bases from V and 12 bases from J, with 12 bases between. The germline V gene encodes CDR1 LNHDA and CDR2 SQIVND (reference sequence). DNA of the CDR3: TGTGCCAGTAGTGCCGGAGGGATTCAGTATTTT. Amino acids: CASSAGGIQYF.

The chain carries TRBV4-1 and TRBJ1-1; D is undetermined. V lost 0 bases to trimming and J lost 8 bases, with 19 bases between them. Germline lookup yields CDR1 MGHRA and CDR2 YSYEKL. The CDR3 runs to 16 residues. In nucleotides, the CDR3 is TGCGCCAGCAGCCAAGATTACACCTACCCAGAGTTCGAAGCTTTCTTT. Translating it yields CASSQDYTYPEFEAFF.

The CDR3 DNA reads TGTGCCAGCAGCTTTGGGCGTCTCCAGTCACCCCTCCACTTT. Its translation: CASSFGRLQSPLHF. V is TRBV5-6 and J is TRBJ1-6, with no clear D. Per germline, CDR1 SGHDT and CDR2 YYEEEE. The CDR3 spans 14 residues. V lost 2 bases, J lost 10 bases, and 13 bases lay in between.

The count of this clone is one. J is TRBJ2-1 and V is TRBV7-9; TRBD2 aligns across 8 bases. The CDR3 extends over 17 amino acids. Germline CDR1 and CDR2: SEHNR and FQNEAQ (reference sequence). Trimming cost V 6 bases and J 2 bases; bases outside gene matches: 12. The CDR3 loop reads CASSRGLGGAPYNEQFF. CDR3 sequence (DNA): TGTGCCAGCAGTCGAGGCCTCGGGGGGGCCCCCTACAATGAGCAGTTCTTC.